Shown below are 5 T cell receptor beta chains from a single sample sequenced in a study of cytomegalovirus exposure and HLA in healthy donors. Primers included in the PCR were 60 Vbeta and 13 Jbeta primers. Libraries were prepared by immunoSEQ multiplex PCR; TCRdb keeps only in-frame clonotypes and omits some of them. The sample holds about 90,000 clones; approximately 78% are singletons and the top ten take 4.6%. Sample: PBMCs. The receptors stem from a woman aged 40 to 50 in good health and CMV-seropositive.

J is TRBJ1-5 and V is TRBV11-2, with unresolved D. The CDR3 sequence is 13 residues long. The V end was cut by 1 base, the J end by 7 bases, with 8 bases between. Germline V gene sequence: CDR1 SGHAT, CDR2 FQNNGV. For the CDR3, the DNA is TGTGCCAGCAGCTTAGGACCGCGGCAGCCCCAGCATTTT. Its protein is CASSLGPRQPQHF.

This clone was seen a handful of times. J is TRBJ1-2 and V is TRBV7-2, with 7 bases fitting TRBD1. Germline V gene data show CDR1 as SGHTA and CDR2 as FQGNSA. Germline trimming cut 5 bases from V and 8 bases from J; bases unmatched to any gene: 8. This CDR3 spans 13 amino acids. DNA of the CDR3: TGTGCCAGCAGCGTAAGGACAGGAAAGGGCTACACCTTC. Its translation is CASSVRTGKGYTF.

The rearrangement uses TRBV7-6 and TRBJ2-5; unclear D gene. CDR1 SGHVS and CDR2 FNYEAQ come from the germline V gene. V lost 5 bases and J lost 5, with 6 bases in between. The CDR3 is made up of 11 amino acids. This chain's CDR3 is CASSTGETQYF. The CDR3 DNA is TGTGCCAGCAGCACCGGGGAGACCCAGTACTTC.

V usage is TRBV6-5 and J usage is TRBJ2-5; D perhaps matches TRBD2 (6 bases). The ends were cut back, 3 bases at V and 5 bases at J, with 13 bases in the middle. The germline V gene has CDR1 MNHEY and CDR2 SVGAGI. CDR3 length: 14 amino acids. This chain's CDR3 is CASSYALARETQYF. CDR3 coding DNA: TGTGCCAGCAGTTATGCGCTAGCGCGGGAGACCCAGTACTTC.

CDR3 in DNA: TGTGCCAGCAGCTTAAGCGGGAGCTACGAGCAGTACTTC. Translation: CASSLSGSYEQYF. This sequence joins TRBV7-9 and TRBJ2-7, with 8 positions matching TRBD2. Per germline, CDR1 SEHNR and CDR2 FQNEAQ (reference sequence). The trim removed 2 bases at V and 3 bases at J, leaving 0 bases unmatched. The CDR3 is made up of 13 amino acids.